These 10 T cell receptor beta chains were all obtained from the same sample, sequenced in a study of T-cell reconstitution after alpha-beta-depleted transplantation in children. Unique molecular identifiers tagged the TCRbeta library. TCRdb reanalysed the PCR reads using MiXCR and keeps one entry per CDR3 protein. The repertoire holds 550,000 to 600,000 distinct CDR3 sequences, with more than 20% as singletons. This specimen was PBMCs, mostly from graft donor cells, taken 360 days after TCRalphabeta/CD19-depleted stem cell transplant. The receptors here all came from a boy less than two years old who had a stem cell transplant for acute myeloid leukemia, so the T cells may come from the graft donor.

The V and J genes are TRBV7-8 and TRBJ2-7, with 7 bases that match TRBD1. The junction had 6 bases not matched to a gene; V was cut back by 1 base and J by 3 bases. Germline lookup yields CDR1 SGHVS and CDR2 FQNEAQ. The CDR3 has 15 residues. The CDR3 spells CASSLDRGRFYEQYF. In DNA, the CDR3 is TGTGCCAGCAGCTTAGACAGGGGCCGATTCTACGAGCAGTACTTC.

The V gene is TRBV20-1, the J gene TRBJ2-4; D is unresolved. V lost 6 bases and J 4 bases, leaving 16 bases between the germline ends. The CDR3 contains 14 residues. Germline values: CDR1 DFQATT, CDR2 SNEGSKA (reference sequence). In nucleotides, the CDR3 is TGCAGTGCCCGAGAGGTGACCGCTAAAAACATTCAGTACTTC. It codes for CSAREVTAKNIQYF.

The sample holds many counts of this clonotype. The V and J genes are TRBV20-1 and TRBJ2-1; 7 positions agree with TRBD2. The CDR3 covers 12 residues. CDR1 and CDR2 from the germline V gene are DFQATT and SNEGSKA (reference sequence). Trimming cost V 5 bases and J 2 bases; bases outside gene matches: 0. CDR3 coding DNA: TGCAGTGCTGCGGGAGCCTACAATGAGCAGTTCTTC. This gives the protein CSAAGAYNEQFF.

The sample holds a few counts of this clonotype. The V call is TRBV20-1, the J call TRBJ2-7, with D perhaps assigned TRBD1 or TRBD2 (5 bases each). The CDR3 is 13 residues long. Trimming took off 7 bases at V and 1 base at J, with 14 bases between the two ends. Germline V gene data show CDR1 as DFQATT and CDR2 as SNEGSKA (reference sequence). In DNA, the CDR3 is TGCAGTGTCCAGAGGGACGGATCCTACGAGCAGTACTTC. Translation: CSVQRDGSYEQYF.

J is TRBJ2-1 and V is TRBV6-2 or TRBV6-3, with TRBD2 matching over 8 bases. Germline assignment: CDR1 MNHEY and CDR2 SVGEGT. The junction had 4 bases not matched to a gene; V was cut back by 6 bases and J by 0 bases. The length of the CDR3 is 15 residues. The CDR3 nucleotides read TGTGCCAGCAGCCAGCGGGGGCCCTCCTACAATGAGCAGTTCTTC. Its protein is CASSQRGPSYNEQFF.

This clonotype was counted a few times. The rearrangement links TRBV20-1 to TRBJ1-5, with D hard to call. This CDR3 spans 16 amino acids. With 3 bases removed from V and 0 bases from J, the gap between germline ends came to 15 bases. Germline CDR1 is DFQATT and CDR2 is SNEGSKA (reference sequence). CDR3 DNA: TGCAGTGCTAGGGGTTGGCGACCTCATAGCAATCAGCCCCAGCATTTT. This translates into CSARGWRPHSNQPQHF.

This clonotype appeared many times. The genes are TRBV29-1 and TRBJ2-6; weak D call: TRBD1 (5 bases). From germline, CDR1 is SQVTM and CDR2 ANQGSEA. This CDR3 spans 14 amino acids. The ends were cut back, 6 bases at V and 0 bases at J, with 9 bases in the middle. This CDR3 reads CSVRTLSGANVLTF. Here the CDR3 DNA reads TGCAGCGTGAGGACACTCTCTGGGGCCAACGTCCTGACTTTC.

The chain combines TRBV3-1 with TRBJ2-5; D tentatively fits TRBD1 or TRBD2 (5 bases each). Germline CDR1 and CDR2: LGHDT and YNNKEL (reference sequence). CDR3 length: 16 amino acids. Trimming took 2 bases from V and 3 from J, leaving 16 bases between them. CDR3 loop: CASSQLGRGWEETQYF. The CDR3 DNA is TGTGCCAGCAGCCAACTGGGCCGGGGCTGGGAAGAGACCCAGTACTTC.

The rearrangement joins TRBV29-1 to TRBJ2-3; 7 positions match TRBD2. The V gene's germline CDR1 is SQVTM and CDR2 ANQGSEA. V gave up 5 bases and J gave up 5 bases; unmatched junction bases: 7. CDR3 length equals 13 residues. CDR3 protein: CSVRDSGGDTQYF. DNA for the CDR3: TGCAGCGTTAGGGACTCGGGAGGAGATACGCAGTATTTT.

This clonotype came up a few times. The DNA of the CDR3 is TGTGCCAGCAGTGAAGAGACTCGTCTGGTCTATGGCTACACCTTC. It specifies CASSEETRLVYGYTF. The gene calls are TRBV6-1 and TRBJ1-2; no firm D call. This CDR3 region has 15 residues. Per the germline V gene, CDR1 is MNHNS and CDR2 is SASEGT. V was trimmed by 1 base and J by 4 bases, leaving 13 bases between them.